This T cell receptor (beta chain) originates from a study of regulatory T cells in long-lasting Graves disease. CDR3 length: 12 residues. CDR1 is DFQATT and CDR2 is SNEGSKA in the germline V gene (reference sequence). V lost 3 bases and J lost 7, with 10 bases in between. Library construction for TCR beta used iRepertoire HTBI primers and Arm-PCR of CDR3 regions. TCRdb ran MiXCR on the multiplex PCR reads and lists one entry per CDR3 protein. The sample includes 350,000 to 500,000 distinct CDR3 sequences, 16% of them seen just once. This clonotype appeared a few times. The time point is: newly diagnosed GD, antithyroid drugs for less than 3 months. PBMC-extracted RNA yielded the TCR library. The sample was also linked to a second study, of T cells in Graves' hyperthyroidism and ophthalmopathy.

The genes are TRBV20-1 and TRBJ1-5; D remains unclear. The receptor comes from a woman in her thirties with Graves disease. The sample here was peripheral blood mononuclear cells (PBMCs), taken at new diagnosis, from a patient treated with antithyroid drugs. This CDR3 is CSARSEKQPQHF. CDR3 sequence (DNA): TGCAGTGCTAGGTCAGAAAAGCAGCCCCAGCATTTT.